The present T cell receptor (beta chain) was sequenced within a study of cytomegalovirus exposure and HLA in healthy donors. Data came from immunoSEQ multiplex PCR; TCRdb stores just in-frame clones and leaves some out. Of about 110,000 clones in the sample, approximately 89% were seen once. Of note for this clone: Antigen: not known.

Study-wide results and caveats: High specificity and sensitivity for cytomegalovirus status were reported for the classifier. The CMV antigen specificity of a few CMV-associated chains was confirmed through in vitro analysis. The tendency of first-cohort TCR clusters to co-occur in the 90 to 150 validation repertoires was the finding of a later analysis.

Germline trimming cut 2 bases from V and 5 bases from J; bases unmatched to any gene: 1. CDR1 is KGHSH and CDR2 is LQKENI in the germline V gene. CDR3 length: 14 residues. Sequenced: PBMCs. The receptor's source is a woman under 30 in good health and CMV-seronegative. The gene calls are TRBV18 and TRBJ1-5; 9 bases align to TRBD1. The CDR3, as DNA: TGTGCCAGCTCACCAGGACAGGGGTATCAGCCCCAGCATTTT. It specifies CASSPGQGYQPQHF. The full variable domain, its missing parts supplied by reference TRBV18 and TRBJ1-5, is NAGVMQNPRHLVRRRGQEARLRCSPMKGHSHVYWYRQLPEEGLKFMVYLQKENIIDESGMPKERFSAEFPKEGPSILRIQQVVRGDSAAYFCASSPGQGYQPQHFGDGTRLSIL.